The clone carrying this T cell receptor (beta chain) was counted many times. Its antigen is currently unknown. These data are taken from a study of T cells in Graves' hyperthyroidism and ophthalmopathy. Regarding the study as a whole: Appearing also in blood were most of the thyroid clonotypes expanded above 0.001.

The source material, RNA transcripts, was used to amplify TCR beta CDR3 regions. The TCR CDR3 first-round RT-PCR relied on the HTBI primer set. TCRdb re-analysed the multiplex PCR reads in MiXCR, keeping a single row per CDR3 protein. Counted here are nearly 250,000 distinct CDR3 sequences, approximately 23% occurring once; the ten biggest clones make up roughly a third. Trimming pared 3 bases from V and 1 base from J, leaving 13 bases between. CDR1 and CDR2 from the germline V gene are MDHEN and SYDVKM. This CDR3 is 15 amino acids long. The genes are TRBV28 and TRBJ2-7; D tentatively reads TRBD1 or TRBD2 (5 bases each). This receptor was identified in a woman aged 40 to 50 with Graves' ophthalmopathy. The material sequenced was blood. CDR3: CASSFIGRESYEQYF. In DNA form, the CDR3 reads TGTGCCAGCAGTTTCATCGGCAGGGAGTCCTACGAGCAGTACTTC.